The source of this T cell receptor beta chain is a study of blood T cell repertoires in COVID-19. The wider study: Researchers got acute and convalescent COVID-19 samples from the United States, Italy and Spain.

Adults between roughly 18 and 90 years of age took part from under 25 US areas. Cohorts were determined from participant-reported clinical history. Donors of Cohort 3 who recovered were those that had two negative PCRs, clearance, or symptom resolution. V shed 1 base, J shed 0 bases, and the junction held 2 bases outside the gene matches. The CDR3 is 15 residues long. Germline loops: CDR1 SGHNT, CDR2 YYREEE (reference sequence). Generated by immunoSEQ multiplex PCR, the TCRdb table keeps only in-frame clones and is missing some. In the table there are 190,000 or so clones, about 83% of which are singletons.

The TCR comes from a woman aged 25 to 39 who had recovered from COVID-19. The sample taken for sequencing was PBMCs or T cells enriched from blood (not recorded which). The rearrangement links TRBV5-4 to TRBJ1-2; 8 positions match TRBD1. CDR3 in DNA: TGTGCCAGCAGCTTGCAGGGGGCGGCTAACTATGGCTACACCTTC. This sequence encodes CASSLQGAANYGYTF.